The rows below give T cell receptor beta chains drawn from one sample of a study of T-cell memory formation after mild COVID-19. MiXCR was run by TCRdb on the 5' RACE reads, yielding one entry per CDR3 protein. The data show around 300,000 distinct CDR3 sequences, with roughly an eighth seen just once and around a fifth held by the top ten. The sequenced sample consisted of PBMCs or a T cell subset sorted from them (not recorded which). Receptors originate from a young man who had mild COVID-19 (a few samples of this study predate the infection). Cell type and time point are not known. The CDR3 runs from the conserved cysteine through the conserved F or W. The order of the fields is V gene, J gene, D gene, clone size, CDR3 DNA, CDR3 protein. The D gene is left open where the match is weak. Size is stated for part of the rows, as once, few or many counts, or as a class when the clone is expanded.

v_gene: TRBV7-2; j_gene: TRBJ2-1; d_gene: TRBD2; abundance: -; CDR3nt: TGTGCCAGCAGCTTCCGGGGCGGGAGCTCCTACAATGAGCAGTTCTTC; CDR3aa: CASSFRGGSSYNEQFF
v_gene: TRBV18; j_gene: TRBJ2-7; d_gene: TRBD1; abundance: -; CDR3nt: TGTGCCAGCTCACCAAAAAAGGTGACAGGGATAATCTACGAGCAGTACTTC; CDR3aa: CASSPKKVTGIIYEQYF
v_gene: TRBV7-8; j_gene: TRBJ2-3; d_gene: -; abundance: -; CDR3nt: TGTGCCAGCAGCTCACCTTGGAAGGGACTGGGCACAGATACGCAGTATTTT; CDR3aa: CASSSPWKGLGTDTQYF
v_gene: TRBV24-1; j_gene: TRBJ2-3; d_gene: -; abundance: -; CDR3nt: TGTGCCACCAGTGATTCTCCTTACACAGATACGCAGTATTTT; CDR3aa: CATSDSPYTDTQYF
v_gene: TRBV6-1; j_gene: TRBJ1-1; d_gene: -; abundance: once; CDR3nt: TGTGCCATTTCACCCGGGAACTTGAACACTGGAGCTTTCTTT; CDR3aa: CAISPGNLNTGAFF
v_gene: TRBV19; j_gene: TRBJ2-1; d_gene: TRBD2; abundance: few; CDR3nt: TGTGCCAGTAGCCGGCGGGGGGGCCTTGAGCAGTTCTTC; CDR3aa: CASSRRGGLEQFF
v_gene: TRBV20-1; j_gene: TRBJ2-5; d_gene: -; abundance: -; CDR3nt: TGCAGTGCTATCCATCTCCGTGTGGAGACCCAGTACTTC; CDR3aa: CSAIHLRVETQYF
v_gene: TRBV29-1; j_gene: TRBJ1-2; d_gene: -; abundance: few; CDR3nt: TGCAGCGTTGACGGGGGGTTACACAGAACCTATGGCTACACCTTC; CDR3aa: CSVDGGLHRTYGYTF
v_gene: TRBV29-1; j_gene: TRBJ2-2; d_gene: -; abundance: many; CDR3nt: TGCAGCGTTGGGGAAAGGGGACACGCGAACACCGGGGAGCTGTTTTTT; CDR3aa: CSVGERGHANTGELFF
v_gene: TRBV5-1; j_gene: TRBJ2-7; d_gene: TRBD2; abundance: many; CDR3nt: TGCGCCAGCACCCGGGGAGGCGGGGGAACCTACGAGCAGTACTTC; CDR3aa: CASTRGGGGTYEQYF
v_gene: TRBV6-5; j_gene: TRBJ2-3; d_gene: -; abundance: many; CDR3nt: TGTGCCAGCAGAAGGACCTCGAGCGGGCTCTCAGATACGCAGTATTTT; CDR3aa: CASRRTSSGLSDTQYF
v_gene: TRBV7-2; j_gene: TRBJ1-4; d_gene: TRBD1; abundance: -; CDR3nt: TGTGCCAGCAGCCGAGTCCTTACTCCGGGACAGGAAAAACTGTTTTTT; CDR3aa: CASSRVLTPGQEKLFF
v_gene: TRBV4-3; j_gene: TRBJ1-4; d_gene: TRBD1; abundance: -; CDR3nt: TGCGCCAGCAGCCCGGAGCCCCAGGGGGCGCAGGGTAATGAAAAACTGTTTTTT; CDR3aa: CASSPEPQGAQGNEKLFF
v_gene: TRBV18; j_gene: TRBJ2-3; d_gene: TRBD2; abundance: -; CDR3nt: TGTGCCAGCTCACCGCCCGGGGGGGGCCGGACAGATACGCAGTATTTT; CDR3aa: CASSPPGGGRTDTQYF
v_gene: TRBV7-9; j_gene: TRBJ2-1; d_gene: TRBD1; abundance: -; CDR3nt: TGTGCCAGCAGCTTCCCGGGACAGGGGGCTAATGAGCAGTTCTTC; CDR3aa: CASSFPGQGANEQFF
v_gene: TRBV5-1; j_gene: TRBJ1-2; d_gene: -; abundance: many; CDR3nt: TGCGCCAGCAGCTTGGAAGAGCATGGCTACACCTTC; CDR3aa: CASSLEEHGYTF
v_gene: TRBV12-3/TRBV12-4; j_gene: TRBJ2-5; d_gene: TRBD2; abundance: few; CDR3nt: TGTGCCAGCGGACTAGCGGCTCAAGAGACCCAGTACTTC; CDR3aa: CASGLAAQETQYF
v_gene: TRBV3-1; j_gene: TRBJ2-5; d_gene: TRBD2; abundance: few; CDR3nt: TGTGCCAGCAGGGACGTACTAGCGGGGGCAGGAGAGACCCAGTACTTC; CDR3aa: CASRDVLAGAGETQYF
v_gene: TRBV5-4; j_gene: TRBJ2-1; d_gene: -; abundance: -; CDR3nt: TGTGCCAGCAGCCCGGGACAAGAGCAGTTCTTC; CDR3aa: CASSPGQEQFF
v_gene: TRBV20-1; j_gene: TRBJ2-5; d_gene: -; abundance: few; CDR3nt: TGCAGTACCTCGGGGGCGGGGGAAAGGGCCCAGTACTTC; CDR3aa: CSTSGAGERAQYF
v_gene: TRBV4-1; j_gene: TRBJ2-5; d_gene: -; abundance: few; CDR3nt: TGCGCCAGCAGCCTTTCATTAAATCGGGACAAAGAGACCCAGTACTTC; CDR3aa: CASSLSLNRDKETQYF
v_gene: TRBV7-2; j_gene: TRBJ2-5; d_gene: TRBD2; abundance: few; CDR3nt: TGTGCCAGCAGTCAAATACCGGGGGGAGAGACCCAGTACTTC; CDR3aa: CASSQIPGGETQYF
v_gene: TRBV11-2; j_gene: TRBJ2-7; d_gene: -; abundance: few; CDR3nt: TGTGCCAGCAGCCCCGGGGTACCCGAGCAGTACTTC; CDR3aa: CASSPGVPEQYF
v_gene: TRBV28; j_gene: TRBJ1-1; d_gene: TRBD1; abundance: few; CDR3nt: TGTGCCAGCCGGGGGGGGGACAGGTCGAACACTGAAGCTTTCTTT; CDR3aa: CASRGGDRSNTEAFF
v_gene: TRBV19; j_gene: TRBJ2-2; d_gene: -; abundance: few; CDR3nt: TGTGCCAGTAGTATAGTGCCGGGACCCACCGTCGGGGAGCTGTTTTTT; CDR3aa: CASSIVPGPTVGELFF
v_gene: TRBV21-1; j_gene: TRBJ2-5; d_gene: -; abundance: -; CDR3nt: TGTGCCAGCAGAGAAACAGGGAGGGGGAAAGGGACCCAGTACTTC; CDR3aa: CASRETGRGKGTQYF
v_gene: TRBV19; j_gene: TRBJ2-4; d_gene: -; abundance: few; CDR3nt: TGTGCCAGTAGTATAGTTGCGCTCAGGCAGTCGGCCAAAAACATTCAGTACTTC; CDR3aa: CASSIVALRQSAKNIQYF
v_gene: TRBV4-3; j_gene: TRBJ1-5; d_gene: -; abundance: few; CDR3nt: TGCGCCAGCAGCCAAGGGCTGAGAAGCAATCAGCCCCAGCATTTT; CDR3aa: CASSQGLRSNQPQHF
v_gene: TRBV4-1; j_gene: TRBJ2-1; d_gene: -; abundance: -; CDR3nt: TGCGCCAGCAGCCAGGGAGGGACAGTGTTTTACAATGAGCAGTTCTTC; CDR3aa: CASSQGGTVFYNEQFF
v_gene: TRBV11-2; j_gene: TRBJ2-3; d_gene: -; abundance: -; CDR3nt: TGTGCCAGCAGTAATCTTCGGGGCGCCGATACGCAGTATTTT; CDR3aa: CASSNLRGADTQYF
v_gene: TRBV20-1; j_gene: TRBJ2-7; d_gene: -; abundance: -; CDR3nt: TGCAGTGCTAGACACGGGGGGCGAGAGCAGTACTTC; CDR3aa: CSARHGGREQYF
v_gene: TRBV20-1; j_gene: TRBJ2-5; d_gene: TRBD1; abundance: few; CDR3nt: TGCAGTGCCAGAGACGGGACAGATACTAAGGAGACCCAGTACTTC; CDR3aa: CSARDGTDTKETQYF
v_gene: TRBV5-1; j_gene: TRBJ2-5; d_gene: -; abundance: many; CDR3nt: TGCGCCAGCAGCTTGGAAGGGCCGGGAGAGACCCAGTACTTC; CDR3aa: CASSLEGPGETQYF
v_gene: TRBV7-9; j_gene: TRBJ2-5; d_gene: -; abundance: few; CDR3nt: TGTGCCAGCAGCTCCGAACAGGTTCAAGAGACCCAGTACTTC; CDR3aa: CASSSEQVQETQYF
v_gene: TRBV6-5; j_gene: TRBJ2-2; d_gene: TRBD1; abundance: many; CDR3nt: TGTGCCAGCAGTGCGGGACAGGACAACACCGGGGAGCTGTTTTTT; CDR3aa: CASSAGQDNTGELFF
v_gene: TRBV11-2; j_gene: TRBJ2-3; d_gene: -; abundance: few; CDR3nt: TGTGCCAGCAGCGCCGGGTCCCTTGGAGATACGCAGTATTTT; CDR3aa: CASSAGSLGDTQYF
v_gene: TRBV4-1; j_gene: TRBJ2-5; d_gene: -; abundance: few; CDR3nt: TGCGCCAGCAGCCAGTCAGGAGAAGAGACCCAGTACTTC; CDR3aa: CASSQSGEETQYF
v_gene: TRBV7-9; j_gene: TRBJ1-1; d_gene: -; abundance: -; CDR3nt: TGTGCCAGCAGCTTATCGTTTACCCCGGACACTGAAGCTTTCTTT; CDR3aa: CASSLSFTPDTEAFF
v_gene: TRBV11-2; j_gene: TRBJ2-7; d_gene: TRBD1; abundance: few; CDR3nt: TGTGCCAGCAGCTTAGCCCCAGGGGGCGGCTACGAGCAGTACTTC; CDR3aa: CASSLAPGGGYEQYF
v_gene: TRBV6-2/TRBV6-3; j_gene: TRBJ2-7; d_gene: TRBD2; abundance: -; CDR3nt: TGTGCCAGCAGCCAGGGACTAGCGGTGATCTCCTACGAGCAGTACTTC; CDR3aa: CASSQGLAVISYEQYF
v_gene: TRBV5-4; j_gene: TRBJ1-5; d_gene: -; abundance: -; CDR3nt: TGTGCCAGCAGTTCGGACGGACTGACCCAGCATTTT; CDR3aa: CASSSDGLTQHF
v_gene: TRBV5-1; j_gene: TRBJ2-5; d_gene: -; abundance: few; CDR3nt: TGCGCCAGCAGCTTGAGTGGGACCCAGGGGGAGACCCAGTACTTC; CDR3aa: CASSLSGTQGETQYF
v_gene: TRBV18; j_gene: TRBJ1-6; d_gene: -; abundance: -; CDR3nt: TGTGCCAGCTCAGAGGCCGAAAGGGATAATTCACCCCTCCACTTT; CDR3aa: CASSEAERDNSPLHF
v_gene: TRBV5-1; j_gene: TRBJ2-1; d_gene: -; abundance: many; CDR3nt: TGCGCCAGCAGCCCTGGGGGGCGAAACAATGAGCAGTTCTTC; CDR3aa: CASSPGGRNNEQFF
v_gene: TRBV4-3; j_gene: TRBJ2-5; d_gene: TRBD2; abundance: many; CDR3nt: TGCGCCAGCAGCCAAGGGACTAGCGGGGGAGAGACCCAGTACTTC; CDR3aa: CASSQGTSGGETQYF
v_gene: TRBV12-3/TRBV12-4; j_gene: TRBJ2-3; d_gene: -; abundance: few; CDR3nt: TGTGCCAGCAGTGCGCGGGACAGATCAGATACGCAGTATTTT; CDR3aa: CASSARDRSDTQYF
v_gene: TRBV5-1; j_gene: TRBJ2-2; d_gene: -; abundance: -; CDR3nt: TGCGCCAGCAGGCTGGACCCAGGTGGGCGGTGGAACACCGGGGAGCTGTTTTTT; CDR3aa: CASRLDPGGRWNTGELFF
v_gene: TRBV20-1; j_gene: TRBJ1-5; d_gene: TRBD1; abundance: few; CDR3nt: TGCAGTGCTAGAGATTGGGGGGGACAGAGTAATCAGCCCCAGCATTTT; CDR3aa: CSARDWGGQSNQPQHF
v_gene: TRBV7-9; j_gene: TRBJ2-2; d_gene: -; abundance: few; CDR3nt: TGTGCCAGCAGCTTACCCCAGGGCTCCGGGGAGCTGTTTTTT; CDR3aa: CASSLPQGSGELFF
v_gene: TRBV29-1; j_gene: TRBJ1-2; d_gene: -; abundance: few; CDR3nt: TGCAGCGTACGGTGGGGATCTCATGGCTACACCTTC; CDR3aa: CSVRWGSHGYTF
v_gene: TRBV4-3; j_gene: TRBJ1-1; d_gene: -; abundance: -; CDR3nt: TGCGCCAGCAGCCAAGATGAGGGAAACACTGAAGCTTTCTTT; CDR3aa: CASSQDEGNTEAFF
v_gene: TRBV5-1; j_gene: TRBJ1-5; d_gene: -; abundance: many; CDR3nt: TGCGCCAGCAGCTTGGATGGTCAGCCCCAGCATTTT; CDR3aa: CASSLDGQPQHF
v_gene: TRBV5-6; j_gene: TRBJ2-3; d_gene: -; abundance: -; CDR3nt: TGTGCCAGCACCATAGGGGGCGGGGCCGCAGATACGCAGTATTTT; CDR3aa: CASTIGGGAADTQYF
v_gene: TRBV6-5; j_gene: TRBJ2-2; d_gene: TRBD1; abundance: -; CDR3nt: TGTGCCAGCAGTTTCCAGGGACAGGGCAAGGACACCGGGGAGCTGTTTTTT; CDR3aa: CASSFQGQGKDTGELFF
v_gene: TRBV18; j_gene: TRBJ2-3; d_gene: -; abundance: many; CDR3nt: TGTGCCAGCTCACCCAGTCTAGACACAGATACGCAGTATTTT; CDR3aa: CASSPSLDTDTQYF
v_gene: TRBV27; j_gene: TRBJ2-6; d_gene: -; abundance: few; CDR3nt: TGTGCCAGCAGTCCCCTCGACGCCTCTGGGGCCAACGTCCTGACTTTC; CDR3aa: CASSPLDASGANVLTF
v_gene: TRBV25-1; j_gene: TRBJ2-5; d_gene: -; abundance: -; CDR3nt: TGTGCCAGCAGTGAATCGATATGGCAGGGAACAGCCGAGTACCAAGAGACCCAGTACTTC; CDR3aa: CASSESIWQGTAEYQETQYF
v_gene: TRBV5-1; j_gene: TRBJ2-3; d_gene: TRBD2; abundance: many; CDR3nt: TGCGCCAGCGTAGGACTAGCGGGCACAGATACGCAGTATTTT; CDR3aa: CASVGLAGTDTQYF
v_gene: TRBV27; j_gene: TRBJ2-7; d_gene: TRBD2; abundance: -; CDR3nt: TGTGCCAGCAGTTTGACTAGCGGGGGGCTGTACGAGCAGTACTTC; CDR3aa: CASSLTSGGLYEQYF